The present entry profiles one T cell receptor beta chain with its context. Its antigen is unidentified. A read error is possible here, since a much larger clone lies one base away. The CDR3 is 14 amino acids. V was cut by 6 bases and J by 7 bases, with 18 bases left in between. Germline V gene data show CDR1 as SEHNR and CDR2 as FQNEAQ (reference sequence). Amplifying from RNA transcripts, the study obtained TCR beta CDR3 regions. The first-round RT-PCR employed HTBI primers together with the Qiagen OneStep RT-PCR kit. A multiplex PCR was then performed as the second round. MiXCR, run by TCRdb on the multiplex PCR reads, gives a single entry per CDR3 protein. Of around 520,000 distinct CDR3 sequences listed, under 45% are singletons. These data originate in a study of Graves' ophthalmopathy and Graves' hyperthyroidism. Overall study findings and caveats: Ophthalmopathy was separated from stable hyperthyroidism by a 13-signature model with around 88% sensitivity and over 70% specificity.

The chain is built from TRBV7-9 and TRBJ1-2, with TRBD1 as a possible D gene (5 bases). This TCR derives from an adult man with Graves' hyperthyroidism. Sequencing was done on a sample of peripheral blood or thyroid tissue (not recorded which). In nucleotides, the CDR3 is TGTGCCAGCAGGCTGGGACGGGGTTTTGGTGGCTACACCTTC. Its translation is CASRLGRGFGGYTF.